This T cell receptor beta chain was retrieved from a study of blood T cell repertoires in COVID-19. Generated by immunoSEQ multiplex PCR, the TCRdb table keeps only in-frame clones and is missing some. The repertoire holds fewer than 300,000 clones, with 83% as singletons. The CDR3 sequence is 15 residues long. Germline assignment: CDR1 SGHTA and CDR2 FQGNSA. The junction had 8 bases not matched to a gene; V was cut back by 7 bases and J by 3 bases. This chain connects TRBV7-2 to TRBJ2-7; 11 nucleotides align to TRBD2. The sequencing sample was made of peripheral blood. This sequence was found in a woman in her fifties or sixties who had recovered from COVID-19. The CDR3 loop is CASNLLAGENYEQYF. The CDR3 region has the DNA TGTGCCAGCAACCTACTAGCGGGAGAAAACTACGAGCAGTACTTC. Variable domain in full (rest from reference TRBV7-2 and TRBJ2-7): GAGVSQSPSNKVTEKGKDVELRCDPISGHTALYWYRQSLGQGLEFLIYFQGNSAPDKSGLPSDRFSAERTGGSVSTLTIQRTQQEDSAVYLCASNLLAGENYEQYFGPGTRLTVT.